This record covers a single TCR beta chain. The antigen remains unidentified. These data are taken from a study of siplizumab effects on memory and regulatory T cells. The study, taken as a whole, reports: Proliferating Tregs from siplizumab cultures lacked functional confirmation of suppression.

Assay: immunoSEQ multiplex PCR; the TCRdb copy retains only in-frame clones and omits some. The data show 50,000 to 75,000 clones, with 95% to 98% seen just once and about 0.091% held by the top ten. Germline assignment: CDR1 LGHNA and CDR2 YNFKEQ. With V trimmed by 3 bases and J by 5 bases, 9 bases remained unmatched. CDR3 length: 16 amino acids. Sequencing input: naive CD8+ T cells sorted from blood. The origin of this receptor is a human donor in good health. The chain joins TRBV4-2 to TRBJ2-5; 10 nucleotides line up with TRBD2. CDR3 amino acids: CASSHPPGSGGETQYF. Written as DNA, the CDR3 is TGTGCCAGCAGCCACCCCCCTGGTAGCGGGGGGGAGACCCAGTACTTC.